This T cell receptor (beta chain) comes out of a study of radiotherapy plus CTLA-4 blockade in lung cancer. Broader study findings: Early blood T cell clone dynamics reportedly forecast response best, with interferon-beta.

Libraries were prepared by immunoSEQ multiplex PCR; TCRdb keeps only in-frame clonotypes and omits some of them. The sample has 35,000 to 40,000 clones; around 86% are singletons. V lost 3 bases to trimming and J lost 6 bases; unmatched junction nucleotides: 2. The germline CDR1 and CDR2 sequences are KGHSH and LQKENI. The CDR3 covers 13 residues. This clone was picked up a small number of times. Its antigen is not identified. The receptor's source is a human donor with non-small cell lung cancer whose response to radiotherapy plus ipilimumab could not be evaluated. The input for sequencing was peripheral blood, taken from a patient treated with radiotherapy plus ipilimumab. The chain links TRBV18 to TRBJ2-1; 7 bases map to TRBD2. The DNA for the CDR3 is TGTGCCAGCTCACCGTGGGGGGGCAATGAGCAGTTCTTC. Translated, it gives CASSPWGGNEQFF.